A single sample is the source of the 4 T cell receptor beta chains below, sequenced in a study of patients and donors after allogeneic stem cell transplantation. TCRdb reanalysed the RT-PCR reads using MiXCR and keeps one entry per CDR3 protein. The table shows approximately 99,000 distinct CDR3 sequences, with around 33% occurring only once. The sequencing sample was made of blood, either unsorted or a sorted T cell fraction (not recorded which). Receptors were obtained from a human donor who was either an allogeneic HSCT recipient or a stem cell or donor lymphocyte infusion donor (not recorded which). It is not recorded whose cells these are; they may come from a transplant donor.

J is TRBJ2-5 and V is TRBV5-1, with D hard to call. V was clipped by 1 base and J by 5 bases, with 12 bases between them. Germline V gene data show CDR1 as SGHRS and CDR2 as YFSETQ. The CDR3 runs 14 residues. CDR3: CASSLIKLGETQYF. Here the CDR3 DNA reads TGCGCCAGCAGCTTGATAAAATTAGGGGAGACCCAGTACTTC.

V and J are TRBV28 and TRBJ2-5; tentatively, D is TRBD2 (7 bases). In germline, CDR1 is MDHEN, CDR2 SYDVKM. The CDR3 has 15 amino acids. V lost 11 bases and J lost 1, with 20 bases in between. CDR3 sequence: CAGGGAAFSQETQYF. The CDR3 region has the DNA TGTGCCGGTGGGGGGGCAGCCTTTTCCCAAGAGACCCAGTACTTC.

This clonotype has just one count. The CDR3 DNA is TGCGCCAGCAGTGAGGGTGTCTCCATAATCTACAATGAGCAGTTCTTC. It codes for CASSEGVSIIYNEQFF. The V gene is TRBV10-2, the J gene TRBJ2-1; D is undetermined. Germline CDR1 is WSHSY and CDR2 is SAAADI. With 2 bases removed from V and 3 bases from J, the gap between germline ends came to 14 bases. This CDR3 has 16 residues.

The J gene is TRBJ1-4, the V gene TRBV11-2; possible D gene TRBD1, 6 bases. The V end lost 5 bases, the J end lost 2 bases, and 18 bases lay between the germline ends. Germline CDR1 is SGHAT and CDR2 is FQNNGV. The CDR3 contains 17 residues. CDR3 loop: CASSRLGLGGTNEKLFF. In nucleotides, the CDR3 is TGTGCCAGCAGCCGCCTAGGTTTGGGGGGCACTAATGAAAAACTGTTTTTT.